This entry lists 28 T cell receptor beta chains sequenced from one sample in a study of shared clonotypes between healthy human individuals. Only CD45RO-negative cells positively selected for CCR7 counted as naive CD8 cells, so terminally differentiated effector memory CD45RA+ cells were excluded. Using immunoSEQ multiplex PCR, the repertoire was profiled, and TCRdb retains in-frame clones only, with some absent. In the table there are more than 2 million clones, roughly 95% of which are singletons. The sample consisted of naive CD8+ T cells from PBMCs. These receptors originate from a man between 18 and 35 years old in good health. Some clones in this sample may be carry-over from other donors' samples.

The rearrangement uses TRBV18 and TRBJ1-1; tentative D call: TRBD1 (6 bases). Trimming took 3 bases from V and 3 from J, leaving 17 bases between them. CDR1 KGHSH and CDR2 LQKENI come from the germline V gene. The CDR3 is 16 residues long. The DNA for the CDR3 is TGTGCCAGCTCACCTATTTTGGGGGGGCGGGACACTGAAGCTTTCTTT. This encodes CASSPILGGRDTEAFF.

CDR3 in amino acids: CASSVATGSGDYNEQFF. DNA for the CDR3: TGTGCCAGCAGCGTAGCTACGGGGAGCGGAGACTACAATGAGCAGTTCTTC. This chain links TRBV9 with TRBJ2-1; tentatively, D is TRBD2 (5 bases). V lost 0 bases and J lost 3, with 16 bases in between. The CDR3 is made up of 17 amino acids. Germline V gene data show CDR1 as SGDLS and CDR2 as YYNGEE.

The chain employs TRBV27 and TRBJ2-1; 9 bases are shared with TRBD2. CDR3 length equals 15 residues. Germline-derived CDR1 and CDR2 are MNHEY and SMNVEV (reference sequence). After removal of 4 bases from V and 3 bases from J, the junction contained 4 bases not matched to a gene. The CDR3 here is CASSWEAGGYNEQFF. In DNA form, the CDR3 reads TGTGCCAGCAGTTGGGAAGCGGGAGGCTACAATGAGCAGTTCTTC.

The V and J genes are TRBV27 and TRBJ2-7; the D gene is possibly TRBD1 (6 bases). This CDR3 has 14 amino acids. V lost 3 bases to trimming and J lost 6 bases, with 15 bases between them. Per germline, CDR1 MNHEY and CDR2 SMNVEV (reference sequence). CDR3 nucleotides: TGTGCCAGCAGTTTTGCCAGGGGAAGGGGCGAGCAGTACTTC. Protein product: CASSFARGRGEQYF.

The V and J genes are TRBV9 and TRBJ1-5; tentatively, D is TRBD1 (5 bases). CDR1 SGDLS and CDR2 YYNGEE come from the germline V gene. V was clipped by 0 bases and J by 4 bases, with 14 bases between them. This CDR3 has 16 residues. The CDR3 reads CASSVDTGSGNQPQHF. CDR3 bases: TGTGCCAGCAGCGTAGATACAGGCTCGGGGAATCAGCCCCAGCATTTT.

This chain connects TRBV27 to TRBJ2-1; D may be TRBD1 or TRBD2 (6 bases each). CDR3 length: 13 residues. Trimming removed 2 bases from V and 9 bases from J, with 11 bases in between. CDR1 is MNHEY and CDR2 is SMNVEV in the germline V gene (reference sequence). In DNA form, the CDR3 reads TGTGCCAGCAGTTTAGGGGGGCCCGGTGAGCAGTTCTTC. Translation gives CASSLGGPGEQFF.

This clone occurred a few times. The rearrangement uses TRBV6-1 and TRBJ1-1; TRBD1 might be the D (6 bases). V was clipped by 5 bases and J by 4 bases, with 14 bases between them. The germline V gene encodes CDR1 MNHNS and CDR2 SASEGT. This CDR3 spans 14 amino acids. CDR3 DNA sequence: TGTGCCAGCAGTCTTGGGGGGCGCAGCACTGAAGCTTTCTTT. Amino acids: CASSLGGRSTEAFF.

Of note for this clone: The same CDR3 is also encoded by other DNA sequences in this sample. The rearrangement links TRBV27 to TRBJ2-7, with D uncertain. The CDR3 length is 12 residues. V was cut by 8 bases and J by 2 bases, with 10 bases left in between. CDR1 and CDR2 from the germline V gene are MNHEY and SMNVEV (reference sequence). The DNA for the CDR3 is TGTGCCAGCCGATCCGGGCCCTACGAGCAGTACTTC. Amino acid sequence: CASRSGPYEQYF.

This chain's CDR3 is CASSHPGGANVLTF. CDR3 sequence (DNA): TGCGCCAGCAGCCACCCAGGGGGGGCCAACGTCCTGACTTTC. This chain joins TRBV4-3 and TRBJ2-6; the D gene is possibly TRBD1 (5 bases). This CDR3 has 14 amino acids. Trimming removed 3 bases at V and 4 bases at J, with 7 bases between. Germline V gives CDR1 LGHNA, CDR2 YSLEER.

The chain joins TRBV2 to TRBJ2-1; tentatively, D is TRBD1 (5 bases). Between the trimmed V and J ends, which lost 4 bases and 4 bases, there was a span of 11 bases. Germline V gene data show CDR1 as SNHLY and CDR2 as FYNNEI. There are 14 residues in the CDR3. Here the CDR3 reads CASSGQPFYNEQFF. For the CDR3, the DNA is TGTGCCAGCAGTGGACAGCCTTTTTACAATGAGCAGTTCTTC.

The genes are TRBV28 and TRBJ2-7, with D tentatively TRBD2 (5 bases). Germline lookup yields CDR1 MDHEN and CDR2 SYDVKM. The CDR3 length is 15 residues. Trimming shortened V by 6 bases and J by 5 bases, and 20 bases separated the two germline ends. The CDR3 coding sequence is TGTGCCAGCAGCCCCCGGGCCCCCGGAGGACACGAGCAGTACTTC. It encodes CASSPRAPGGHEQYF.

As concerns this clone: Other DNA sequences from this sample encode an identical CDR3 as well. The chain couples TRBV6-5 to TRBJ1-2, with unresolved D. The CDR3 runs 14 residues. Germline V gives CDR1 MNHEY, CDR2 SVGAGI. V lost 2 bases and J lost 0, with 7 bases in between. DNA of the CDR3: TGTGCCAGCAGTTACGGGGAGACTAACTATGGCTACACCTTC. Translating gives CASSYGETNYGYTF.

CDR3 nucleotide sequence: TGTGCCAGCAGTTACTCGACAGGGGCGAACACTGAAGCTTTCTTT. It codes for CASSYSTGANTEAFF. The chain has TRBV6-5 and TRBJ1-1; TRBD1 matches 8 bases. V was clipped by 0 bases and J by 1 base; unmatched bases: 1. The length of the CDR3 is 15 residues. The germline gives CDR1 MNHEY, CDR2 SVGAGI.

The count of this clone is one. The rearrangement links TRBV13 to TRBJ1-3, with TRBD1 matching 9 bases. Germline-derived CDR1 and CDR2 are PRHDT and FYEKMQ (reference sequence). The CDR3 length is 19 residues. With 6 bases clipped from V and 1 base from J, the junction kept 16 bases outside the gene matches. DNA of the CDR3: TGTGCCAGCAGACCCGGGGCCGCGGCGGGACAGGGATCTGGAAACACCATATATTTT. It is translated as CASRPGAAAGQGSGNTIYF.

In regard to this clone: Other DNA sequences in this sample translate to the same CDR3. Here the CDR3 DNA reads TGTGCCAGCAGCTTGTCGGACAATGAGCAGTTCTTC. Translating it yields CASSLSDNEQFF. The chain links TRBV5-6 to TRBJ2-1; D is unclear. The CDR3 totals 12 residues. Per the germline V gene, CDR1 is SGHDT and CDR2 is YYEEEE. V lost 1 base and J 5 bases, leaving 4 bases between the germline ends. The entire variable domain, with the rest obtained from reference TRBV5-6 and TRBJ2-1, is as follows: DAGVTQSPTHLIKTRGQQVTLRCSPKSGHDTVSWYQQALGQGPQFIFQYYEEEERQRGNFPDRFSGHQFPNYSSELNVNALLLGDSALYLCASSLSDNEQFFGPGTRLTVL.

This clone occurred once. The CDR3 coding sequence is TGTGCCAGTAGTATGGGGCAGGGACTGTACTTC. It is translated as CASSMGQGLYF. J is TRBJ2-7 and V is TRBV19; TRBD2 might be the D (6 bases). The germline CDR1 and CDR2 sequences are LNHDA and SQIVND (reference sequence). The CDR3 totals 11 residues. V was cut by 3 bases and J by 12 bases, with 12 bases left in between.

About this clone itself: This sample also contains other DNA sequences that code for the same CDR3. The chain is built from TRBV28 and TRBJ1-4; D remains unclear. The CDR3 has 15 amino acids. The V end was cut by 5 bases, the J end by 0 bases, with 10 bases between. Germline V gives CDR1 MDHEN, CDR2 SYDVKM. The DNA of the CDR3 is TGTGCCAGCAGTGTACAAGGAGCAACTAATGAAAAACTGTTTTTT. Translated, it gives CASSVQGATNEKLFF.

As to this clone: This sample also contains other DNA sequences that code for the same CDR3. The rearrangement joins TRBV27 to TRBJ2-3; tentatively, D is TRBD1 (6 bases). The CDR3 extends over 12 amino acids. Trimming took off 6 bases at V and 5 bases at J, with 9 bases between the two ends. Germline CDR1 MNHEY, CDR2 SMNVEV (reference sequence). CDR3 nucleotides: TGTGCCAGCAGCCTAGGGGGAGATACGCAGTATTTT. It is translated as CASSLGGDTQYF.

The V and J genes are TRBV11-3 and TRBJ1-1; TRBD1 agrees at 9 bases. The CDR3 has 17 amino acids. V lost 5 bases, J lost 3 bases, and 13 bases stayed unmatched. CDR1 and CDR2 (germline): SGHNT, YENEEA. The CDR3 nucleotides read TGTGCCAGCAGCCCTGGGGACAGGGAGGAATTCGACACTGAAGCTTTCTTT. This sequence encodes CASSPGDREEFDTEAFF.

The genes are TRBV4-3 and TRBJ2-3, with TRBD2 identical over 7 bases. The CDR3 covers 16 residues. V shed 1 base and J 0 bases; nucleotides not matched to a gene: 4. Per germline, CDR1 LGHNA and CDR2 YSLEER. The CDR3 loop reads CASSQGLAASTDTQYF. CDR3 DNA: TGCGCCAGCAGCCAAGGGCTAGCGGCTAGCACAGATACGCAGTATTTT.

V usage is TRBV4-1 and J usage is TRBJ2-7; 7 nucleotides agree with TRBD1. Germline loops: CDR1 MGHRA, CDR2 YSYEKL. Losses at the gene ends were 1 base for V and 4 bases for J; bases not matched to a gene: 13. The CDR3 extends over 17 amino acids. In DNA, the CDR3 is TGCGCCAGCAGCCAAGGGCCAATCGGGACAGTCGGTTACGAGCAGTACTTC. As protein: CASSQGPIGTVGYEQYF.

In its sample, this clone was seen once. J is TRBJ2-5 and V is TRBV5-1, with D possibly being TRBD1 (6 bases). Trimming took off 2 bases at V and 1 base at J, with 15 bases between the two ends. The CDR3 has 16 residues. CDR1 is SGHRS, CDR2 YFSETQ, per germline. CDR3 region: CASSFLADRPQETQYF. The CDR3 DNA follows: TGCGCCAGCAGCTTCTTAGCTGACAGGCCCCAAGAGACCCAGTACTTC.

The chain combines TRBV4-1 with TRBJ2-1; a possible D gene is TRBD2 (6 bases). This CDR3 region has 12 residues. V lost 8 bases and J lost 4, with 9 bases in between. Per the germline V gene, CDR1 is MGHRA and CDR2 is YSYEKL. The CDR3 nucleotides read TGCGCCAGCGCGGGGACTTACAATGAGCAGTTCTTC. Amino acids: CASAGTYNEQFF.

The chain uses TRBV2 and TRBJ2-2; D is possibly TRBD1 or TRBD2 (5 bases each). The CDR3 has 15 amino acids. V was cut by 5 bases and J by 5 bases, with 15 bases left in between. Germline V lookup: CDR1 SNHLY, CDR2 FYNNEI. CDR3 sequence reads: CASSLHVGTTGELFF. As DNA, the CDR3 is TGTGCCAGCAGTCTCCATGTGGGGACGACCGGGGAGCTGTTTTTT.

The chain carries TRBV6-5 and TRBJ1-6, with D uncertain. Germline V lookup: CDR1 MNHEY, CDR2 SVGAGI. This CDR3 has 15 amino acids. V was pared by 2 bases and J by 6 bases, with 11 bases between. CDR3 nucleotide sequence: TGTGCCAGCAGTTACGCCGGACCGAGTAATTCACCCCTCCACTTT. Residues: CASSYAGPSNSPLHF.

This clone was picked up a small number of times. The chain combines TRBV6-1 with TRBJ1-1; D is uncertain. CDR3 length: 14 amino acids. V was cut by 7 bases and J by 0 bases, with 12 bases left in between. Germline CDR1 and CDR2: MNHNS and SASEGT. The CDR3 DNA sequence: TGTGCCAGCACGTTTAAGTGGATGAACACTGAAGCTTTCTTT. Protein product: CASTFKWMNTEAFF.

As DNA, the CDR3 is TGCAGCGTTCTAGCGGGGAGTTCCTACGAGCAGTACTTC. Amino acid sequence: CSVLAGSSYEQYF. The chain uses TRBV29-1 and TRBJ2-7, with 9 nucleotides matching TRBD2. The germline V gene encodes CDR1 SQVTM and CDR2 ANQGSEA. The CDR3 is made up of 13 amino acids. The junction had 3 bases not matched to a gene; V was cut back by 5 bases and J by 1 base.

The rearrangement links TRBV11-2 to TRBJ2-7, with 9 bases that match TRBD2. The V and J ends lost 4 bases and 4 bases, in that order; junction bases with no gene match: 11. Germline CDR1 and CDR2: SGHAT and FQNNGV. The length of the CDR3 is 16 residues. In DNA, the CDR3 is TGTGCCAGCAGCTCTGCTCCTTCGCGGGAGGGTTACGAGCAGTACTTC. Translated: CASSSAPSREGYEQYF. Combining the CDR3 with reference TRBV11-2 and TRBJ2-7 gives the whole variable domain EAGVAQSPRYKIIEKRQSVAFWCNPISGHATLYWYQQILGQGPKLLIQFQNNGVVDDSQLPKDRFSAERLKGVDSTLKIQPAKLEDSAVYLCASSSAPSREGYEQYFGPGTRLTVT.